The 24 T cell receptor beta chains presented below share a single source sample, sequenced in a study of T cell responses to AZD1222 COVID-19 vaccine. The protocol was immunoSEQ multiplex PCR, while the TCRdb copy is restricted to in-frame clones and leaves out a portion. The profile shows 100,000 or so clones, around nine tenths of them singletons. The starting material was peripheral blood, obtained on day 0 of AZD1222 vaccination. All receptors derive from an adult in good health.

J is TRBJ2-7 and V is TRBV5-1, with 11 bases lining up with TRBD2. The CDR3 has 15 amino acids. From germline, CDR1 is SGHRS and CDR2 YFSETQ. The junction had 7 bases not matched to a gene; V was cut back by 4 bases and J by 4 bases. Written as DNA, the CDR3 is TGCGCCAGCAGCCTAAGGACTAGCGGGCCATACGAGCAGTACTTC. As protein: CASSLRTSGPYEQYF. The full variable domain, in which reference TRBV5-1 and TRBJ2-7 provide the parts outside the CDR3, is KAGVTQTPRYLIKTRGQQVTLSCSPISGHRSVSWYQQTPGQGLQFLFEYFSETQRNKGNFPGRFSGRQFSNSRSEMNVSTLELGDSALYLCASSLRTSGPYEQYFGPGTRLTVT.

The gene calls are TRBV19 and TRBJ1-6; 8 positions agree with TRBD1. The V and J ends lost 4 bases and 7 bases, in that order; junction bases with no gene match: 6. Looked up from germline, CDR1 is LNHDA and CDR2 is SQIVND (reference sequence). This CDR3 is 15 amino acids long. The CDR3, as DNA: TGTGCCAGTAGTAGGGTGGCAGGGGGCAATTCACCCCTCCACTTT. This sequence encodes CASSRVAGGNSPLHF.

The V and J genes are TRBV7-6 and TRBJ1-5; D is possibly TRBD1 (6 bases). V lost 1 base, J lost 1 base, and 8 bases lay in between. Per the germline V gene, CDR1 is SGHVS and CDR2 is FNYEAQ. CDR3 size: 15 residues. The CDR3 here is CASSLDQGSNQPQHF. The CDR3 DNA follows: TGTGCCAGCAGCTTAGACCAGGGGAGCAATCAGCCCCAGCATTTT.

This clone was counted once. This rearrangement joins TRBV25-1 to TRBJ1-2; 7 bases agree with TRBD1. CDR1 is MGHDK and CDR2 is SYGVNS in the germline V gene. With 7 bases clipped from V and 3 bases from J, the junction kept 5 bases outside the gene matches. The CDR3 has 13 amino acids. In DNA, the CDR3 is TGTGCCAGCACTCCGGGACAGCACTATGGCTACACCTTC. Amino acids: CASTPGQHYGYTF.

V gene TRBV7-3 combines with J gene TRBJ2-1, with D perhaps TRBD2 (5 bases). Germline values: CDR1 SGHTA, CDR2 FQGTGA. The CDR3 contains 18 residues. V gave up 5 bases and J gave up 0 bases, with 20 bases separating them. The CDR3 bases are TGTGCCAGCAGCCCAGGAGGAGTACAGCGAAGCTCCTACAATGAGCAGTTCTTC. The encoded protein is CASSPGGVQRSSYNEQFF.

V and J are TRBV6-5 and TRBJ2-5, with D possibly being TRBD2 (7 bases). This CDR3 is built from 15 residues. Germline V CDR1 and CDR2: MNHEY, SVGAGI. V dropped 7 bases and J dropped 5 bases, with 20 bases sitting between them. CDR3 DNA sequence: TGTGCCAGCACCCGAGGGGGGGCGGTGATGGAGACCCAGTACTTC. Translation gives CASTRGGAVMETQYF.

V is TRBV4-2 and J is TRBJ2-1, with D unclear. V lost 0 bases and J lost 6, with 12 bases in between. This CDR3 has 15 residues. The germline V gene encodes CDR1 LGHNA and CDR2 YNFKEQ. The CDR3 nucleotides are TGTGCCAGCAGCCAAGAAAGACTGGCCGTCAATGAGCAGTTCTTC. Its protein is CASSQERLAVNEQFF.

The chain links TRBV4-1 to TRBJ1-6, with a tentative D call TRBD1 (5 bases). This CDR3 region has 19 residues. Germline CDR1 is MGHRA and CDR2 is YSYEKL. Trimming pared 1 base from V and 0 bases from J, leaving 16 bases between. CDR3 sequence (DNA): TGCGCCAGCAGCCAAGGAGGGACTCGAGTTTTCTCCTATAATTCACCCCTCCACTTT. As protein: CASSQGGTRVFSYNSPLHF.

The rearrangement uses TRBV27 and TRBJ2-7, with TRBD1 as a possible D gene (5 bases). The CDR3 runs to 13 residues. V was trimmed by 5 bases and J by 6 bases, leaving 14 bases between them. CDR1 and CDR2 (germline): MNHEY, SMNVEV (reference sequence). CDR3 DNA sequence: TGTGCCAGCAGTAGTCAGGACAAGCGCGAGCAGTACTTC. Translated: CASSSQDKREQYF.

This clone has only one observation. This chain links TRBV5-1 with TRBJ2-7; D may be TRBD2 (5 bases). The germline gives CDR1 SGHRS, CDR2 YFSETQ. Trimming took off 4 bases at V and 5 bases at J, with 16 bases between the two ends. The CDR3 has 14 residues. The CDR3 DNA is TGCGCCAGCAGCCCCTGGACTGATCTAGACGAGCAGTACTTC. It is translated as CASSPWTDLDEQYF.

This chain connects TRBV2 to TRBJ2-5; D unresolved. The germline V gene has CDR1 SNHLY and CDR2 FYNNEI. The CDR3 is 13 amino acids. V shed 6 bases and J shed 2 bases, with 10 bases lying between them. The CDR3 spells CASSPRPQETQYF. The DNA of the CDR3 is TGTGCCAGCAGCCCCAGACCGCAAGAGACCCAGTACTTC.

The chain recombines TRBV5-4 with TRBJ1-1, with TRBD1 as a possible D gene (6 bases). V lost 1 base to trimming and J lost 2 bases, with 12 bases between them. The germline gives CDR1 SGHNT, CDR2 YYREEE (reference sequence). The CDR3 consists of 15 residues. CDR3 sequence (DNA): TGTGCCAGCAGCTTGAATCTACAGGGAAACACTGAAGCTTTCTTT. Protein sequence: CASSLNLQGNTEAFF.

The V call is TRBV7-2, the J call TRBJ1-2; D unresolved. Germline V gives CDR1 SGHTA, CDR2 FQGNSA. CDR3 length: 12 residues. V lost 9 bases to trimming and J lost 3 bases, with 11 bases between them. CDR3 loop: CASPGVYYGYTF. DNA of the CDR3: TGTGCCAGTCCCGGGGTCTACTATGGCTACACCTTC. The entire variable domain, with the rest obtained from reference TRBV7-2 and TRBJ1-2, is as follows: GAGVSQSPSNKVTEKGKDVELRCDPISGHTALYWYRQSLGQGLEFLIYFQGNSAPDKSGLPSDRFSAERTGGSVSTLTIQRTQQEDSAVYLCASPGVYYGYTFGSGTRLTVV.

CDR3 amino acids: CASSIATGEKLFF. In nucleotides, the CDR3 is TGTGCCAGTAGTATTGCGACTGGAGAAAAACTGTTTTTT. The chain links TRBV19 to TRBJ1-4; D ambiguous. Trimming cost V 3 bases and J 8 bases, with 10 bases left between them. CDR1 LNHDA and CDR2 SQIVND come from the germline V gene (reference sequence). The CDR3 contains 13 residues. The entire variable domain, with the rest obtained from reference TRBV19 and TRBJ1-4, is as follows: DGGITQSPKYLFRKEGQNVTLSCEQNLNHDAMYWYRQDPGQGLRLIYYSQIVNDFQKGDIAEGYSVSREKKESFPLTVTSAQKNPTAFYLCASSIATGEKLFFGSGTQLSVL.

This clone was counted a single time. The V gene is TRBV18, the J gene TRBJ2-7; D is undetermined. V was clipped by 5 bases and J by 1 base, with 9 bases between them. This CDR3 region has 13 residues. Germline CDR1 KGHSH, CDR2 LQKENI. In DNA, the CDR3 is TGTGCCAGCTCATTCGCAGCATCCTACGAGCAGTACTTC. Translated: CASSFAASYEQYF.

This chain joins TRBV5-1 and TRBJ1-6; 8 bases fit TRBD1. Looked up from germline, CDR1 is SGHRS and CDR2 is YFSETQ. Trimming at V came to 7 bases and at J to 8 bases, leaving 14 bases not matched to a gene. The CDR3 loop spans 16 amino acids. CDR3 protein: CASATRGQGQDSPLHF. In nucleotides, the CDR3 is TGCGCCAGCGCTACCCGAGGACAGGGACAAGATTCACCCCTCCACTTT.

The V call is TRBV5-4, the J call TRBJ1-1, with D uncertain. V was shortened by 0 bases and J by 10 bases, with 13 bases between the two germline ends. Germline V gene lookup returns CDR1 SGHNT and CDR2 YYREEE (reference sequence). The CDR3 is made up of 13 amino acids. CDR3 nucleotides: TGTGCCAGCAGCTTGGATCTGGGTCGGGGAGCTTTCTTT. Protein: CASSLDLGRGAFF.

The gene calls are TRBV28 and TRBJ1-1; 7 bases match TRBD1. The V segment lost 3 bases and the J segment 4 bases; nucleotides outside the gene matches: 5. The CDR3 is 14 amino acids. In germline, CDR1 is MDHEN, CDR2 SYDVKM. CDR3 DNA sequence: TGTGCCAGCAGTTTGGGACAGCAAAGCACTGAAGCTTTCTTT. It yields the protein CASSLGQQSTEAFF.

V and J are TRBV3-1 (or the pseudogene TRBV3-2) and TRBJ2-1, with a possible D match to TRBD2 (6 bases). V dropped 1 base and J dropped 7 bases, with 11 bases sitting between them. The CDR3 loop spans 14 amino acids. Germline-derived CDR1 and CDR2 are LGHDT and YNNKEL (reference sequence). CDR3 protein: CASSQGSRGNEQFF. The CDR3 DNA reads TGTGCCAGCAGCCAAGGAAGTCGGGGGAATGAGCAGTTCTTC.

For the CDR3, the DNA is TGCAGCGTTGACGGGGGGGCCGGGGCCCAGTACTTC. Translation gives CSVDGGAGAQYF. This rearrangement joins TRBV29-1 to TRBJ2-5, with TRBD2 identical over 8 bases. Germline values: CDR1 SQVTM, CDR2 ANQGSEA. The V segment lost 3 bases and the J segment 9 bases; nucleotides outside the gene matches: 6. The CDR3 has 12 amino acids.

This clone is medium-sized by share. The V gene is TRBV7-8, the J gene TRBJ1-1; weak D call: TRBD1 (6 bases). V was cut by 1 base and J by 6 bases, with 15 bases left in between. The CDR3 spans 15 residues. CDR1 is SGHVS and CDR2 is FQNEAQ in the germline V gene. The CDR3 DNA reads TGTGCCAGCAGCTTAGAAGGGGGGATTGTTGCTGAAGCTTTCTTT. This sequence encodes CASSLEGGIVAEAFF. The whole variable domain, remainder taken from reference TRBV7-8 and TRBJ1-1, is GAGVSQSPRYKVAKRGQDVALRCDPISGHVSLFWYQQALGQGPEFLTYFQNEAQLDKSGLPSDRFFAERPEGSVSTLKIQRTQQEDSAVYLCASSLEGGIVAEAFFGQGTRLTVV.

This chain connects TRBV18 to TRBJ1-5, with 8 bases lining up with TRBD1. With 5 bases clipped from V and 7 bases from J, the junction kept 7 bases outside the gene matches. CDR1 and CDR2 (germline): KGHSH, LQKENI. This CDR3 comprises 14 residues. CDR3 sequence (DNA): TGTGCCAGCTCAGGGTTGTCAGGGGGCCAGCCCCAGCATTTT. It translates to CASSGLSGGQPQHF.

The chain employs TRBV5-1 and TRBJ2-7, with 9 bases that match TRBD1. J lost 6 bases, V lost 0 bases, and 10 bases had no gene match. The germline V gene encodes CDR1 SGHRS and CDR2 YFSETQ. The CDR3 loop spans 16 amino acids. The CDR3 sequence is CASSLGSQDRGIEQYF. The CDR3 DNA follows: TGCGCCAGCAGCTTGGGTTCACAGGACAGGGGTATCGAGCAGTACTTC.

This chain joins TRBV6-5 and TRBJ2-1, with 7 bases lining up with TRBD1. There are 14 residues in the CDR3. Trimming at V came to 5 bases and at J to 3 bases, leaving 4 bases not matched to a gene. Germline values: CDR1 MNHEY, CDR2 SVGAGI. The CDR3 protein is CASSPGQSYNEQFF. The CDR3 nucleotides read TGTGCCAGCAGTCCGGGACAGAGCTACAATGAGCAGTTCTTC.